The entry below describes one TCR beta chain. This clonotype was seen a handful of times. This receptor's antigen is unknown. Without the conserved terminal phenylalanine or tryptophan, this CDR3 likely stems from a read error. The time point label for this specimen denotes: newly diagnosed GD, antithyroid drugs for less than 3 months. For both TCR sequencing and RNA sequencing, RNA was extracted from PBMCs in TRIzol. The diagnosis of Graves' disease was made according to American Thyroid Association guidelines. The patients came from an endocrinology department in Xi'an, China. Each patient gave approximately 10 milliliters of peripheral blood, collected in an EDTA anticoagulant tube. PBMCs were isolated by Ficoll Paque Plus density gradient separation without further T cell sorting. RNA quality was checked with an Agilent 2100 Bioanalyzer and agarose gel, and concentration with a NanoDrop 2000. The data stem from a study of regulatory T cells in long-lasting Graves disease (dated by TCRdb to 2020 to 2022). Study-wide context: Antithyroid drugs had been taken for less than 3 months by newly diagnosed Graves' disease patients. Patients with persistent Graves' disease were compared with patients with newly diagnosed Graves' disease using TCR sequencing and RNA sequencing of peripheral blood. The study was conducted in China and was registered as a clinical trial. A total of 33 samples were covered by TCR sequencing, comprising about 13 persistent and 20 or so newly diagnosed Graves' disease patients.

Library preparation employed multiplex PCR. The sequencer was an Illumina HiSeq 4000. CDR3 regions were amplified by Arm-PCR with iRepertoire HTBI primers to construct TCR beta libraries. Before sequencing, the PCR products went through gel purification. On the authors' methods: Gene usage analysis of CDR3 amino acid clonotypes relied on the roughly 60 TRBV and 13 to 15 TRBJ segments identified across samples. COPE and FqMerger were used to merge filtered high-quality paired reads into contigs. BLAST was used to align contigs to IMGT TRBV, TRBD and TRBJ reference genes, and CDR3 was defined according to IMGT. Clonotypes above 0.1% frequency were classified as highly expanded clones. Shannon entropy was used to measure repertoire diversity, and the Gini coefficient was used to measure V-J evenness. Public clonotypes were defined as clonotypes shared by more than one individual. TCRdb reprocessing: public reads trimmed at Q25 with fastp, clones called with MiXCR, in-frame beta chains kept. Duplicate CDR3 protein sequences are folded into a single record with the most common DNA and genes. The V and J calls shown here were made by TCRdb, not taken from the authors' results. This sample comprises approximately 350,000 distinct CDR3 sequences, around 15% of them detected only once. Clones ranked in the top ten supply 20% to 25% of the sample.

V loses 3 bases of germline sequence and J loses 7 bases, and the interval between the two ends is 6 bases. The CDR3 is made up of 12 amino acids, end residues included. This entry keeps only the CDR3 DNA: 36 bases, framed from base 1. Beyond this particular receptor, the publication reports: TRBV28, TRBJ1-2 and TRBJ2-5 were preferentially used in persistent disease, while TRBV20-1 and TRBJ2-1 were favored in newly diagnosed disease. As a limitation, the authors acknowledged that the small sample size may reduce accuracy. Persistent patients shared more public clonotypes among themselves (around 2,500) than newly diagnosed patients did (over 900). Compared with newly diagnosed patients, patients with persistent Graves' disease had lower TCR Shannon entropy and fewer highly expanded clones, which suggests clonal expansion. The study examined only peripheral blood because the primary lesion, thyroid tissue, could not be accessed. Sequencing and analysis were limited to the TCR beta chain.

In addition, the sample was reused for a study of T cells in Graves' hyperthyroidism and ophthalmopathy. The second source states: Stable Graves' hyperthyroidism was defined as the absence of progression to ophthalmopathy over 18 months of follow-up. The hyperthyroidism patients were between 18 and 65 years old and newly diagnosed, with a disease duration of less than 2 months. The study excluded patients with uncontrolled infections, other autoimmune diseases, pregnancy or lactation. Clinical symptoms, serum thyroxine and TRAb, thyroid ultrasound, and orbital computed tomography formed the basis for the diagnoses. The TCR CDR3 was subjected to a first round of RT-PCR using the HTBI primer set and the Qiagen OneStep RT-PCR kit. Most expanded thyroid clonotypes (frequency above 0.001) were also found in blood, which suggests that blood repertoires may mirror thyroid immune responses. A model built on a 13 V-J signature distinguished ophthalmopathy from stable hyperthyroidism, reaching approximately 89% sensitivity and around 81% specificity in cross-validation and 80%/75% in testing. During validation, the model predicted progression to ophthalmopathy a median of about 6.5 months ahead of onset, with around 71% sensitivity and 72.22% specificity. To identify TCR V-J signatures that set the groups apart, the researchers used a discovery cohort of 100 patients, made up of under 50 with Graves' ophthalmopathy and some 55 with stable Graves' hyperthyroidism. Whether ophthalmopathy could be predicted prospectively was tested in an independent validation cohort made up of under 20 hyperthyroidism patients plus 17 patients who later progressed to ophthalmopathy. For training and testing, the 100 or so patients in the discovery cohort were randomly divided in a 7:3 ratio. Thyroid tissue and blood T-cell repertoires from more than 5 Graves' hyperthyroidism patients were also compared in the study. After sampling, hyperthyroidism patients received methimazole starting at 30 mg daily, and ophthalmopathy patients received high-dose intravenous methylprednisolone. Libraries were constructed in a second round of multiplex PCR, after which size selection and purification were carried out. Sequencing of the libraries was done on an Illumina HiSeq2000 using paired-end 100 bp reads. SOAPnuke was used to process the raw data, removing reads that contained adapters or uncalled bases, had a mean Phred below 15, or lacked an exact match to the constant primer or identifier. High-quality paired reads were merged using COPE v1.2.5, and each unique nucleotide sequence was defined as a clonotype. Clonotypes were aligned to IMGT TRBV, TRBD and TRBJ reference segments using MiTCR v1.1. The analysis included only V-J combinations with a frequency above 0.0001, which together covered around 99% of the repertoires. A TCS score was defined as the ratio between F50 (clonal expansion) and ExV (chaos), using BLOSUM62-based TCRdist between CDR3 peptides within each V-J. Welch's t-statistics and random forest reduced fewer than 600 V-J features to roughly 13, which were used in a naive Bayes classifier (R e1071). No statistical method was used to set the sample size in advance, and investigators knew the group allocation. According to the paper, TCR Vbeta CDR3 sequencing was carried out on 135 peripheral blood samples, which came from 40 to 45 ophthalmopathy, around 75 hyperthyroidism and 17 progressor patients.

This specimen consisted of peripheral blood mononuclear cells (PBMCs), obtained at new diagnosis, from a patient treated with antithyroid drugs. The V and J segments used are TRBV12-3 or TRBV12-4 and TRBJ1-4, with the identity of the D gene unclear. The TCR originated in a woman younger than 35 with Graves disease. Donor details come from another sample of the same person, matched by shared clones. The CDR3 reads CASSFWGEKLFL. The nucleotide sequence is given as TGTGCCAGCAGTTTTTGGGGTGAAAAACTGTTTCTT.